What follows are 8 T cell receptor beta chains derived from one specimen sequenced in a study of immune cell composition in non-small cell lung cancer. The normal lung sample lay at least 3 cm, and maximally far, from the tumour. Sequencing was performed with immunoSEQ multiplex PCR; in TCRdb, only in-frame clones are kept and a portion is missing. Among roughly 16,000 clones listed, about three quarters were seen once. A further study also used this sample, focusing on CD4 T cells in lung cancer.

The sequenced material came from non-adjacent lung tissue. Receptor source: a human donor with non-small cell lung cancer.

CDR3 sequence: CASRRLAGSSYNEQFF. CDR3 sequence (DNA): TGTGCCAGTAGGAGACTAGCGGGGAGCTCCTACAATGAGCAGTTCTTC. The V and J genes are TRBV19 and TRBJ2-1; 11 nucleotides line up with TRBD2. Germline CDR1 is LNHDA and CDR2 is SQIVND (reference sequence). This CDR3 region has 16 residues. The trim removed 6 bases at V and 0 bases at J, leaving 4 bases unmatched.

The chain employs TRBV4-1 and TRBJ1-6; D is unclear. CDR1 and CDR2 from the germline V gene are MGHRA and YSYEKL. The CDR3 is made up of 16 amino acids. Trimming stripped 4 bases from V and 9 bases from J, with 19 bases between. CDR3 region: CASSPEGHGKGSPLHF. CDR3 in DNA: TGCGCCAGCAGCCCCGAAGGCCACGGGAAGGGTTCACCCCTCCACTTT.

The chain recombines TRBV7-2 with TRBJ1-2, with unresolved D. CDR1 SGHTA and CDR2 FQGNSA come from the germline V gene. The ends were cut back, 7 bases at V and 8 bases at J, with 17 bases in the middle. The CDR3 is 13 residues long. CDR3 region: CASTFGPEEGYTF. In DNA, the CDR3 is TGTGCCAGCACCTTCGGCCCCGAGGAGGGCTACACCTTC.

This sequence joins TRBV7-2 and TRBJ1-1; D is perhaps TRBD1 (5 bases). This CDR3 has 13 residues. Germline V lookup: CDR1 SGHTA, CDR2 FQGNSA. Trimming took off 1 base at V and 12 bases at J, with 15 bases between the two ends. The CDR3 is CASSLESGGRTFF. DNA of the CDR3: TGTGCCAGCAGCTTAGAGAGTGGGGGTAGGACTTTCTTT.

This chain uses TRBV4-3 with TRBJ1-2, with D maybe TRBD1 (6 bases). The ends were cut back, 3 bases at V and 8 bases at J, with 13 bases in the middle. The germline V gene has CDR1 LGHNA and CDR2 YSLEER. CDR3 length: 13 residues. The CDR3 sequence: CASSHRTGQGYTF. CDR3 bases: TGCGCCAGCAGCCACCGAACAGGGCAGGGCTACACCTTC.

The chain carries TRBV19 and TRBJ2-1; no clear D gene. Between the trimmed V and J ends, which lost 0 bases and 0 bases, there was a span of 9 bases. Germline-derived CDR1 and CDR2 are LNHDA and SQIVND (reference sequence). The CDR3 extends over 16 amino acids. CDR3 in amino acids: CASSIDRRSSYNEQFF. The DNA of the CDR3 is TGTGCCAGTAGTATAGACCGGAGAAGCTCCTACAATGAGCAGTTCTTC. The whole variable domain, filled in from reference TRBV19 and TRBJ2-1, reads DGGITQSPKYLFRKEGQNVTLSCEQNLNHDAMYWYRQDPGQGLRLIYYSQIVNDFQKGDIAEGYSVSREKKESFPLTVTSAQKNPTAFYLCASSIDRRSSYNEQFFGPGTRLTVL.

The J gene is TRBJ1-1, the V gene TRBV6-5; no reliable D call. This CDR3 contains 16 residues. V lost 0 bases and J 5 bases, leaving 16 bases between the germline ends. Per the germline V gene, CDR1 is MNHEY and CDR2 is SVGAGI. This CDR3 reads CASSYSSAPRVTEAFF. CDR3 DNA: TGTGCCAGCAGTTACTCTTCGGCCCCCAGAGTGACTGAAGCTTTCTTT.

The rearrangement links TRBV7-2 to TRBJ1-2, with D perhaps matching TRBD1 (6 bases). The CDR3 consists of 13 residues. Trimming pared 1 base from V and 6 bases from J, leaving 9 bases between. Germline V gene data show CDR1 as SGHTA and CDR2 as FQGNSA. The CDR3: CASSLGGGNGYTF. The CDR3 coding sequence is TGTGCCAGCAGCTTAGGAGGGGGGAATGGCTACACCTTC.